This T cell receptor (beta chain) appears in the sequencing data of a study of T-cell memory formation after mild COVID-19 (dated by TCRdb to about 2021). Regarding the complete study: TCR sequence clusters from the two donors were largely donor specific. Longitudinal TCRalpha and TCRbeta repertoire sequencing tracked T-cell clones expanding and contracting after mild COVID-19 in two donors. The cohort comprised two young, previously healthy adult volunteers, one female and one male.

Notes on this clonotype: Its recognized antigen is unknown. Base quality data are lacking; no much larger clone is found one base away.

According to the germline V gene (reference sequence), CDR1 reads DFQATT and CDR2 reads SNEGSKA. The CDR3 spans 12 residues, from the cysteine through the phenylalanine. Only CDR3 DNA is held: 36 bases, read in frame from base 1. V is trimmed back by 6 bases and J by 6 bases, and the junction contains 5 bases that no gene match accounts for. The reads were generated on an Illumina NovaSeq 6000. TCRalpha and TCRbeta cDNA libraries were constructed by 5'RACE with constant-segment primers, with sample barcodes and unique molecular identifiers being introduced. RNA was extracted from every sample with Trizol reagent. Amplification of the libraries took two PCR steps, and the second step added a second sample barcode plus Illumina TruSeq adapters. Sequencing of libraries was performed on an Illumina NovaSeq with 2 x 150 bp paired-end reads. In the paper's pipeline: Reads were demultiplexed and collapsed into UMI-guided consensus sequences with migec v1.2.7. Using mixcr v2.1.11, UMI consensuses were aligned to TRA and TRB V and J templates and then assembled into clonotypes. Clonotypes were classified as expanded or contracted when called significant by both edgeR and NoisET, with noise models trained on biological replicates. For edgeR calls, the cutoffs were a false discovery rate-adjusted p below 0.01 and a log2 fold-change threshold of 1. As an exploratory analysis of dynamics, max-normalized trajectories of the 1000 most abundant clonotypes were examined with PCA combined with hierarchical clustering. Each responding clone was given a CD4 or CD8 phenotype based on the CD4+ and CD8+ repertoires, which had been sequenced separately. TCRdb ran its own pipeline on the public reads, namely fastp trimming at Q25 and MiXCR clone calling, and kept in-frame beta chains. Records with the same CDR3 protein are collapsed into one entry carrying the most frequent genes and DNA. None of the V and J calls come from the authors' own analysis; TCRdb made them. Here the sample has around 410,000 distinct CDR3 sequences; 20% to 25% occur a single time. The top ten clonotypes cover roughly 13% of the sample.

PBMCs were isolated by Ficoll-Paque density gradient centrifugation. Study-wide findings and limitations: Only a couple of mild cases were covered by the study, and larger cohorts that include severe cases with pre-infection samples were considered necessary. The detection of some responding clones in pre-infection memory suggests that pre-existing cross-reactive memory T cells joined the SARS-CoV-2 response. Contracting CD4+ clones were located mainly in the CM and EM memory subsets, whereas CD8+ clones were found to be enriched in EMRA. SARS-CoV-2 specificity was not confirmed for the second-wave clones peaking on day 37. Clones that contracted from day 15 to 85 showed balanced CD4/CD8 phenotypes, whereas a second wave of clones that expanded from day 15 to 37 leaned towards CD4+.

Sequenced input: PBMCs or a T cell subset sorted from them (not recorded which). The receptor was isolated from an adult woman who had mild COVID-19 (a few samples of this study predate the infection). The sample titles of this study are shuffled in the database, so cell type and time point are left out; the donor was told from shared clones. The chain is assembled from TRBV20-1 and TRBJ2-3; 8 bases in the junction line up with TRBD2. The CDR3 reads CSALAGGDTQYF. Read as DNA, the sequence is TGCAGTGCGCTAGCGGGCGGCGATACGCAGTATTTT.